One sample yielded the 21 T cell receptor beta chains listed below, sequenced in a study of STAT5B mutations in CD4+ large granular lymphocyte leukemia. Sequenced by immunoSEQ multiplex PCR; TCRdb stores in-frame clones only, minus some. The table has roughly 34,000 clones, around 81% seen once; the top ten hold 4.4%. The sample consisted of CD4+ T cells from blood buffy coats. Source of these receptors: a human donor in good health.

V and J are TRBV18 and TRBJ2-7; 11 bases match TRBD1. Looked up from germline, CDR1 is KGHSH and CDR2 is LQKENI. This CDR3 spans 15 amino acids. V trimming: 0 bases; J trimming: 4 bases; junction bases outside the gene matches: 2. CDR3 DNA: TGTGCCAGCTCACCACCGGGACAGGGGGGGTACGAGCAGTACTTC. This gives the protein CASSPPGQGGYEQYF.

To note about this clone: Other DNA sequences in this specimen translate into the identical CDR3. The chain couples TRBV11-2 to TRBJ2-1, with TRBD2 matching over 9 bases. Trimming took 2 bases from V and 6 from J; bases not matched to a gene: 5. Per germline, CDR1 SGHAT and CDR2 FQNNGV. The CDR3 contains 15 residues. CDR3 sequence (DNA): TGTGCCAGCAGCTTAAGTAGCGGGAGTGGCAATGAGCAGTTCTTC. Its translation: CASSLSSGSGNEQFF.

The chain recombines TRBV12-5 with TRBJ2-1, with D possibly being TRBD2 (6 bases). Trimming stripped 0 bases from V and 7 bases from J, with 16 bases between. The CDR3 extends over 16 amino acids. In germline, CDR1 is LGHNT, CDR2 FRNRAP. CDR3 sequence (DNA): TGTGCTAGTGGTTTGGTACCCCTCCTGGGAGGAAATGAGCAGTTCTTC. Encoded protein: CASGLVPLLGGNEQFF.

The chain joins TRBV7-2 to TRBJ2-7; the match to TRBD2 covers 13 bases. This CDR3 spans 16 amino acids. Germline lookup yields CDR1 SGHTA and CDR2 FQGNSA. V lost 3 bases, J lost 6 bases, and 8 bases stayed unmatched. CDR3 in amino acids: CASSFALAGGHVEQYF. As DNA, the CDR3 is TGTGCCAGCAGCTTTGCACTAGCGGGAGGGCACGTCGAGCAGTACTTC. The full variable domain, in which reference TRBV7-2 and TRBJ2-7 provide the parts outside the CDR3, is GAGVSQSPSNKVTEKGKDVELRCDPISGHTALYWYRQSLGQGLEFLIYFQGNSAPDKSGLPSDRFSAERTGGSVSTLTIQRTQQEDSAVYLCASSFALAGGHVEQYFGPGTRLTVT.

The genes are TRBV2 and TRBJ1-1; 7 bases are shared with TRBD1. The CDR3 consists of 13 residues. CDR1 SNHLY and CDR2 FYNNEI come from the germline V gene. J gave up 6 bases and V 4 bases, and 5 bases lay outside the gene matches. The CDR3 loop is CASSGQGIAEAFF. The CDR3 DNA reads TGTGCCAGCAGTGGACAGGGTATCGCTGAAGCTTTCTTT.

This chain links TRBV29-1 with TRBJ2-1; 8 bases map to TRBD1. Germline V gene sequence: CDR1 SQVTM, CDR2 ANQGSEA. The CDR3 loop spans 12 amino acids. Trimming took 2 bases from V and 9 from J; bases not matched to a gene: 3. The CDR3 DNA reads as TGCAGCGTTGAATCAGGGGGCTCTGAGCAGTTCTTC. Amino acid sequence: CSVESGGSEQFF.

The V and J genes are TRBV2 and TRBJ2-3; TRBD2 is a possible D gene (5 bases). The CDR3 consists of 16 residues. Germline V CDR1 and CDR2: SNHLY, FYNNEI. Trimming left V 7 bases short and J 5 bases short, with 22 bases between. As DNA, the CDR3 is TGTGCCAGCACGTTCCCTGGACTGGATCGGGGAGATACGCAGTATTTT. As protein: CASTFPGLDRGDTQYF.

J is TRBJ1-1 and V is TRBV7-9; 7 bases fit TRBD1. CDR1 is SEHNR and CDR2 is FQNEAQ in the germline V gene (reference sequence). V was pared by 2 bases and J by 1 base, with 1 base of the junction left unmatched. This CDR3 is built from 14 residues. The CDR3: CASSLQGGNTEAFF. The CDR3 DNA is TGTGCCAGCAGCTTACAGGGGGGGAACACTGAAGCTTTCTTT. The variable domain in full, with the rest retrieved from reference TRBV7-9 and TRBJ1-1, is DTGVSQNPRHKITKRGQNVTFRCDPISEHNRLYWYRQTLGQGPEFLTYFQNEAQLEKSRLLSDRFSAERPKGSFSTLEIQRTEQGDSAMYLCASSLQGGNTEAFFGQGTRLTVV.

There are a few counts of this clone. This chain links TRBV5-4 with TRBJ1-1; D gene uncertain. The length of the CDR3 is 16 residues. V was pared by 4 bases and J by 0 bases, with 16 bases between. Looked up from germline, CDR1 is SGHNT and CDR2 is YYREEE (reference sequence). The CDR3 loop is CASSPEQLYVNTEAFF. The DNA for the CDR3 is TGTGCCAGCAGCCCTGAGCAACTTTATGTGAACACTGAAGCTTTCTTT.

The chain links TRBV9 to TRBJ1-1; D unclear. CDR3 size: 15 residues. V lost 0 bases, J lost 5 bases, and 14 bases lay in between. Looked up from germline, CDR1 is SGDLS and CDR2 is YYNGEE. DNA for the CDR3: TGTGCCAGCAGCGTAGTATTGGCCGAGAGGACTGAAGCTTTCTTT. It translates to CASSVVLAERTEAFF.

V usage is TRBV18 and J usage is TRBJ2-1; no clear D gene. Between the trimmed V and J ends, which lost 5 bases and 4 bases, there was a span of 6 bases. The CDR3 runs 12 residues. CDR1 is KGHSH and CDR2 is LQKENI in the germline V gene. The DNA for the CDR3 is TGTGCCAGCTCATCGCTTTACAATGAGCAGTTCTTC. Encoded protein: CASSSLYNEQFF.

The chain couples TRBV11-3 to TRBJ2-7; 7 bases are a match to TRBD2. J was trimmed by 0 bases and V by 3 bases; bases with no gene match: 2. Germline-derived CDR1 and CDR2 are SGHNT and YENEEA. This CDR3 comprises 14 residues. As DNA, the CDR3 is TGTGCCAGCAGCTTCAGCGGGGACTCCTACGAGCAGTACTTC. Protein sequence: CASSFSGDSYEQYF.

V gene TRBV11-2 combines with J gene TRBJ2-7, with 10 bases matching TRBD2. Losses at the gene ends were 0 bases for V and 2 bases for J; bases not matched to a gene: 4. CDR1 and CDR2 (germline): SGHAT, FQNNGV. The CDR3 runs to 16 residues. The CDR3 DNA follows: TGTGCCAGCAGCTTAGATGTAACTAGCGGGACCTACGAGCAGTACTTC. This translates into CASSLDVTSGTYEQYF. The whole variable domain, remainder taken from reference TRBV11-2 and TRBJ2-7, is EAGVAQSPRYKIIEKRQSVAFWCNPISGHATLYWYQQILGQGPKLLIQFQNNGVVDDSQLPKDRFSAERLKGVDSTLKIQPAKLEDSAVYLCASSLDVTSGTYEQYFGPGTRLTVT.

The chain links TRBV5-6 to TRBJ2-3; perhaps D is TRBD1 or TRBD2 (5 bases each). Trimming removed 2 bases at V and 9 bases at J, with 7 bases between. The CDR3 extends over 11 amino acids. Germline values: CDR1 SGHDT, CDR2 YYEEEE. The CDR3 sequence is CASSLEGTQYF. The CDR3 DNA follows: TGTGCCAGCAGCTTAGAGGGGACGCAGTATTTT.

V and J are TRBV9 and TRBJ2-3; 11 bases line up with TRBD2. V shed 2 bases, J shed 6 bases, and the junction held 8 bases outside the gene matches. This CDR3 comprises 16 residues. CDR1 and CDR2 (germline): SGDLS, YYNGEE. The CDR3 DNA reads TGTGCCAGCAGCGTCGATAGCGGGAGGGCCTCCGATACGCAGTATTTT. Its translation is CASSVDSGRASDTQYF.

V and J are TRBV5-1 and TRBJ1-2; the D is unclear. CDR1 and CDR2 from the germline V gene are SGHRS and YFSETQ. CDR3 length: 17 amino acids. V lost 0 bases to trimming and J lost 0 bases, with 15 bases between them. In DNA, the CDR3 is TGCGCCAGCAGCTTGGGAGCAGGAGGGCGATCTAACTATGGCTACACCTTC. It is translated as CASSLGAGGRSNYGYTF.

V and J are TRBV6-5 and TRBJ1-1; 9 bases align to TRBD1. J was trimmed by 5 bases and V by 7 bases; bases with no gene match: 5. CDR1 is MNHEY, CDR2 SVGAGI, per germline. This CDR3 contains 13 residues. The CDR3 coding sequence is TGTGCCAGCATCGGGACAGGGCGGACTGAAGCTTTCTTT. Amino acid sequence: CASIGTGRTEAFF.

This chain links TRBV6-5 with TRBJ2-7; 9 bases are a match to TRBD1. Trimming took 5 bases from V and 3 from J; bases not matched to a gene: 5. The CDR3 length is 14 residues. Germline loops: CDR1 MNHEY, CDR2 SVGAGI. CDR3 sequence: CASSRDRDNYEQYF. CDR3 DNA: TGTGCCAGCAGTCGGGACAGGGATAACTACGAGCAGTACTTC.

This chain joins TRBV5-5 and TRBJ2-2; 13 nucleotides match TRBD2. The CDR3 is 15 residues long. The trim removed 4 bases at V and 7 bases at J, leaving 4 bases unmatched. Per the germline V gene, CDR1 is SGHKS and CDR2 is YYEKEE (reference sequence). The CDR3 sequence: CASSRTSGSIGELFF. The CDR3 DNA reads TGTGCCAGCAGCCGGACTAGCGGGAGTATCGGGGAGCTGTTTTTT.

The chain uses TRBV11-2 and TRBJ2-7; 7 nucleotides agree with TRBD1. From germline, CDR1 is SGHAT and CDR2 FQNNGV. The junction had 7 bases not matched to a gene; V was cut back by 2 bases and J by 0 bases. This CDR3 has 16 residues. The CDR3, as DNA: TGTGCCAGCAGCTTAAGGGCGGACAGGAGCTCCTACGAGCAGTACTTC. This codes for CASSLRADRSSYEQYF.

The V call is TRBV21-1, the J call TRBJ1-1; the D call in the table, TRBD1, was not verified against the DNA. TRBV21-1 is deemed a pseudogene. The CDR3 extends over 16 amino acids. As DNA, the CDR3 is TGTGCCAGCAGCAAGGGGGCGGGACAGGGGAACACTGAAGCTTTCTTT. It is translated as CASSKGAGQGNTEAFF.